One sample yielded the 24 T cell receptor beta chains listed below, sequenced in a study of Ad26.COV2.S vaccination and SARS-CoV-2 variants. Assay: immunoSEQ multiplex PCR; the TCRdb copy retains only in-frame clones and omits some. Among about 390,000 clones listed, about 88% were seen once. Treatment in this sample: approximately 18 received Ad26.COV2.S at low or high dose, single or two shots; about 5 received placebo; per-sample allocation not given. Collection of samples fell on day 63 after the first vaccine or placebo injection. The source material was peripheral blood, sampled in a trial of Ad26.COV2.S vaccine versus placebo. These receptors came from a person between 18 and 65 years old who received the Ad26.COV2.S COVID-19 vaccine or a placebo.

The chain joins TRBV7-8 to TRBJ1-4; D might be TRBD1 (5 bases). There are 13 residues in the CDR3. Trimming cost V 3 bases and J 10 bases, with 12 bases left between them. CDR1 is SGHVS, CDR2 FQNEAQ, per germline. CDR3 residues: CASSFSQGGKLFF. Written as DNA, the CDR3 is TGTGCCAGCAGCTTCTCTCAGGGCGGAAAACTGTTTTTT.

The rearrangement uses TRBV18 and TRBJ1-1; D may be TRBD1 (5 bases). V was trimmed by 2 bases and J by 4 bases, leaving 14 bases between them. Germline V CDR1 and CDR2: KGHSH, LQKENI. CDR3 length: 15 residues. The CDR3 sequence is CASSPSPMGGTEAFF. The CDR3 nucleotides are TGTGCCAGCTCACCAAGCCCGATGGGGGGCACTGAAGCTTTCTTT.

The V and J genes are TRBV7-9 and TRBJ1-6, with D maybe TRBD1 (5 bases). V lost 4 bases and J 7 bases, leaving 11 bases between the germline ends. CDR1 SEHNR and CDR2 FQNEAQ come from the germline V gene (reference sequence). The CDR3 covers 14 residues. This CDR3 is CASSSRVHNSPLHF. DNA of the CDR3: TGTGCCAGCAGCTCCAGGGTCCACAATTCACCCCTCCACTTT.

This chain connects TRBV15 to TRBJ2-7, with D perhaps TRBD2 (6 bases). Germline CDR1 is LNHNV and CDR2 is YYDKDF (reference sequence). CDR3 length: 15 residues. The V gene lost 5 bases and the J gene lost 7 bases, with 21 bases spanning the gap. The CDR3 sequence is CATSLGGLGYGEQYF. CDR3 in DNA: TGTGCCACCAGCCTTGGGGGGTTAGGGTATGGGGAGCAGTACTTC.

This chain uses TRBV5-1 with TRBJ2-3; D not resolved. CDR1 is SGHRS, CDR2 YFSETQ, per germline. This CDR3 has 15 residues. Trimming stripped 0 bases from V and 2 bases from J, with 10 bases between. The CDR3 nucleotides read TGCGCCAGCAGCTTGGAAAATCCCTTCACAGATACGCAGTATTTT. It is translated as CASSLENPFTDTQYF.

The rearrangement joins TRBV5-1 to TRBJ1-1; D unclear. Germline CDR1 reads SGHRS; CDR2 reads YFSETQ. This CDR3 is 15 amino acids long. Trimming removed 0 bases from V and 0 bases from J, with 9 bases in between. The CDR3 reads CASSLEGSMNTEAFF. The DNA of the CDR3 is TGCGCCAGCAGCTTGGAAGGATCGATGAACACTGAAGCTTTCTTT.

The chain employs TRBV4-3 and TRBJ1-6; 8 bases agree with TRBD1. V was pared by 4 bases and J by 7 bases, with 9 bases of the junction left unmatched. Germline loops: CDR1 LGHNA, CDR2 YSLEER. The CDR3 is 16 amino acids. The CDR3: CASSRLSGGVNSPLHF. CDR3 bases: TGCGCCAGCAGCCGTTTATCAGGGGGCGTAAATTCACCCCTCCACTTT.

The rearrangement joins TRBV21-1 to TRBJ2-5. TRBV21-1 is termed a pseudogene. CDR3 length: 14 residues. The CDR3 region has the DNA TGTGCCAGCAGCGCTTCAGGGACCCAAGAGACCCAGTACTTC. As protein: CASSASGTQETQYF.

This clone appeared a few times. DNA of the CDR3: TGTGCCAGCAGTTACGGAGCTAACTATGGCTACACCTTC. It yields the protein CASSYGANYGYTF. The gene calls are TRBV6-2 or TRBV6-3 and TRBJ1-2; D call uncertain. V lost 2 bases, J lost 0 bases, and 4 bases lay in between. Germline loops: CDR1 MNHEY, CDR2 SVGEGT. CDR3 length: 13 residues.

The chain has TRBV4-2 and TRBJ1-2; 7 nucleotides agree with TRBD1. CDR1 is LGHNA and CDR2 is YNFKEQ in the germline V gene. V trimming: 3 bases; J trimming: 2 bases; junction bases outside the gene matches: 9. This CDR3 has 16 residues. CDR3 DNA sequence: TGTGCCAGCAGCCAGATCAGACAGGGTCCCAACTATGGCTACACCTTC. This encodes CASSQIRQGPNYGYTF.

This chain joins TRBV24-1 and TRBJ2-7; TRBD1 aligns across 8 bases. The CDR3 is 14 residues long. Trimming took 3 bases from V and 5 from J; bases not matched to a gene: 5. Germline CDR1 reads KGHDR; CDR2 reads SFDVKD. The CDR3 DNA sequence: TGTGCCACCAGTGATACGAGACAGGGGCACGAGCAGTACTTC. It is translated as CATSDTRQGHEQYF.

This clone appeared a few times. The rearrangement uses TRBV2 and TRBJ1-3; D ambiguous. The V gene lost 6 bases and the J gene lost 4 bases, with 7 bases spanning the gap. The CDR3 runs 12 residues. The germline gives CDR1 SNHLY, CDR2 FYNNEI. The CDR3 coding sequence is TGTGCCAGCAGGCGCCCCGGAAACACCATATATTTT. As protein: CASRRPGNTIYF. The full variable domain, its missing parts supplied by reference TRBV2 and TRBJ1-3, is EPEVTQTPSHQVTQMGQEVILRCVPISNHLYFYWYRQILGQKVEFLVSFYNNEISEKSEIFDDQFSVERPDGSNFTLKIRSTKLEDSAMYFCASRRPGNTIYFGEGSWLTVV.

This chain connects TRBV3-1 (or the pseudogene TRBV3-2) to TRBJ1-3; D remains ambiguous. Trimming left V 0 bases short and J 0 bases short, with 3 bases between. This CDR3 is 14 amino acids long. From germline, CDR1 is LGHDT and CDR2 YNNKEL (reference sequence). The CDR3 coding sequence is TGTGCCAGCAGCCAAGACCTCTCTGGAAACACCATATATTTT. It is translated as CASSQDLSGNTIYF.

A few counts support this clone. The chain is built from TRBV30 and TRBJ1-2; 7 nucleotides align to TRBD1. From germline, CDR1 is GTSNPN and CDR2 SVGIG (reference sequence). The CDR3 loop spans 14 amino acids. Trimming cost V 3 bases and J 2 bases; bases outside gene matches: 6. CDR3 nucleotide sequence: TGTGCCTGGAGCCCCAACAGGGGCAACTATGGCTACACCTTC. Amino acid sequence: CAWSPNRGNYGYTF.

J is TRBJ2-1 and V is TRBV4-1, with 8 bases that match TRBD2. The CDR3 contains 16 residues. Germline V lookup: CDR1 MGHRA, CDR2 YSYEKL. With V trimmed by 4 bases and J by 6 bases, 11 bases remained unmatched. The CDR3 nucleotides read TGCGCCAGCAGCCTCCCCGGGCGGGGGGACCCCAATGAGCAGTTCTTC. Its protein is CASSLPGRGDPNEQFF.

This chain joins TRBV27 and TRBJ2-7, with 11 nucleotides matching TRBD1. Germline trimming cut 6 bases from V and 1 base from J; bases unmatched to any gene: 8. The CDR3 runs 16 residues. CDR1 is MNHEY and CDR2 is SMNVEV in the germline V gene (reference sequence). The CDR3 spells CASSLTGTGGSYEQYF. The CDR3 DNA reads TGTGCCAGCAGCCTCACGGGGACAGGGGGATCCTACGAGCAGTACTTC.

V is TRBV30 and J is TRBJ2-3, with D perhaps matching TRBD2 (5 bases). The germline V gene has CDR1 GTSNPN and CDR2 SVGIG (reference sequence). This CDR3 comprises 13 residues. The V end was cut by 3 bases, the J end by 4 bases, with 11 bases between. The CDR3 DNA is TGTGCCTGGAGCCGTGGAGGAGCAGATACGCAGTATTTT. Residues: CAWSRGGADTQYF.

The CDR3 nucleotides are TGTGCCAGCACACAAAGGAAACCCGGGCGGGATATGAACACTGAAGCTTTCTTT. Residues: CASTQRKPGRDMNTEAFF. The chain links TRBV7-9 to TRBJ1-1; D unresolved. The CDR3 is made up of 18 amino acids. CDR1 SEHNR and CDR2 FQNEAQ come from the germline V gene (reference sequence). V dropped 7 bases and J dropped 0 bases, with 24 bases sitting between them.

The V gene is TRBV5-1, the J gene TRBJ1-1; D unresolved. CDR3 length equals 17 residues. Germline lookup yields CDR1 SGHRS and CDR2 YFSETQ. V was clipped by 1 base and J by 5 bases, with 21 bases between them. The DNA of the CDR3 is TGCGCCAGCAGCTTGCGCCGTGAACTTTTTCCCCTTACTGAAGCTTTCTTT. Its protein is CASSLRRELFPLTEAFF.

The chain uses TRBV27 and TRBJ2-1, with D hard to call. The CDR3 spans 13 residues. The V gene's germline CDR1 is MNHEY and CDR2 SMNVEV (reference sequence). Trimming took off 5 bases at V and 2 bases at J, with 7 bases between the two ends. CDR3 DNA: TGTGCCAGCAGTCCGTCCGCCTACAATGAGCAGTTCTTC. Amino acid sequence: CASSPSAYNEQFF.

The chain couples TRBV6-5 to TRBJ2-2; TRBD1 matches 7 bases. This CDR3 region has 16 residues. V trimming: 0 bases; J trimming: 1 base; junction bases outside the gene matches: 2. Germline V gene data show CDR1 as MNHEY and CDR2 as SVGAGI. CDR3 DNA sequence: TGTGCCAGCAGTTACTCGGGGGACAGGAACACCGGGGAGCTGTTTTTT. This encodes CASSYSGDRNTGELFF.

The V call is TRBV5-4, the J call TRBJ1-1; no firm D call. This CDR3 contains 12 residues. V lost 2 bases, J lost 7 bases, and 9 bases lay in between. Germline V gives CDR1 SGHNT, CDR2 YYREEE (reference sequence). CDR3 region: CASSFEKNEAFF. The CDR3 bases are TGTGCCAGCAGCTTTGAGAAAAATGAAGCTTTCTTT.

The CDR3 bases are TGTGCCAGCAGCCAAGAGGGACAGGGGGCTACCGGGGAGCTGTTTTTT. Its protein product is CASSQEGQGATGELFF. This chain links TRBV4-2 with TRBJ2-2; 12 bases are shared with TRBD1. The junction had 1 base not matched to a gene; V was cut back by 0 bases and J by 5 bases. The CDR3 consists of 16 residues. Germline V gene data show CDR1 as LGHNA and CDR2 as YNFKEQ.

CDR3 coding DNA: TGTGCCATCAGGGCGACGGGGGAGGACGGGGAGCTGTTTTTT. Its protein product is CAIRATGEDGELFF. The V call is TRBV10-3, the J call TRBJ2-2, with D possibly being TRBD2 (6 bases). The CDR3 spans 14 residues. CDR1 is ENHRY and CDR2 is SYGVKD in the germline V gene. Trimming took 6 bases from V and 7 from J, leaving 15 bases between them.